This note documents a single T cell receptor beta chain sequence. Sequencing was performed with immunoSEQ multiplex PCR; in TCRdb, only in-frame clones are kept and a portion is missing. Of approximately 2,000,000 clones listed, just under 95% are singletons. The data derive from a study of shared clonotypes between healthy human individuals. Naive CD8 cells lacked CD45RO and underwent positive selection for CCR7, leaving out terminally differentiated effector memory CD45RA+ cells. Sequencing was done on a sample of naive CD8+ T cells from PBMCs. The clonotype was recovered from a young man in good health. Some clones in this sample may be carry-over from other donors' samples.

CDR3 sequence: CASSQDLLPPEQYF. The DNA for the CDR3 is TGCGCCAGCAGCCAAGATCTGCTACCCCCCGAGCAGTACTTC. The gene calls are TRBV4-3 and TRBJ2-5; D gene ambiguous. The J call could be wrong; TRBJ2-7 is a better fit for the DNA end. Germline loops: CDR1 LGHNA, CDR2 YSLEER. This CDR3 is built from 14 residues.